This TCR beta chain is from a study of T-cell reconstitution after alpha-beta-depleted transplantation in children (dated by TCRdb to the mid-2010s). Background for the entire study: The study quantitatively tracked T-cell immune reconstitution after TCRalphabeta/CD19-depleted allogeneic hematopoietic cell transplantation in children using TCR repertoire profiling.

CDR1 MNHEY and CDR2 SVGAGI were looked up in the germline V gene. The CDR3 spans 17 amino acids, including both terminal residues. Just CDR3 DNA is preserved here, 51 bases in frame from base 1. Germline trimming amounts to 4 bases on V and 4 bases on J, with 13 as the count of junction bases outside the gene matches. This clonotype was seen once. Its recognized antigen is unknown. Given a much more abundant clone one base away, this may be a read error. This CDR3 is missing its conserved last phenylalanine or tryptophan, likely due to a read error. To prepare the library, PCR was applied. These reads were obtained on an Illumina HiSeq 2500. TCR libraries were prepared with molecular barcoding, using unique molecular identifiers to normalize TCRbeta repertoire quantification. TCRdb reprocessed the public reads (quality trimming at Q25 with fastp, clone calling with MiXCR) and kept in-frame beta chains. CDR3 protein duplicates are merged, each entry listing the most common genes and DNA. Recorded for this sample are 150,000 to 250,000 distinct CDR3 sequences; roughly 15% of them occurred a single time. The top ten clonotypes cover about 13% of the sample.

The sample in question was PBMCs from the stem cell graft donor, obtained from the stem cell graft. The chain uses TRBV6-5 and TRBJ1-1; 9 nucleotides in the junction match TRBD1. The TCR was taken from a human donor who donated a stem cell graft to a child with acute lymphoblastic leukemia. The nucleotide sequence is TGTGCCAGCAGTTGGTCGGGGACAGGGTCGCCGGGCACTGAAGCTTTCTTG. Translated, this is CASSWSGTGSPGTEAFL.